The 28 T cell receptor beta chains given below trace back to one sample, sequenced in a study of OX40 agonist ivuxolimab in advanced cancers. Generated by immunoSEQ multiplex PCR, the TCRdb table keeps only in-frame clones and is missing some. In the table there are some 60,000 clones, 90% to 95% of which are singletons. The sequencing here drew on CD4+ or CD8+ T cells sorted from blood, taken in a trial of the OX40 agonist ivuxolimab. These receptor sequences come from an adult with an advanced solid tumor such as melanoma, head and neck, liver or kidney cancer.

V gene TRBV4-3 combines with J gene TRBJ2-2; 7 bases are a match to TRBD2. The CDR3 runs 16 residues. Unmatched junction bases numbered 2, after V lost 0 bases and J lost 1 base. Per the germline V gene, CDR1 is LGHNA and CDR2 is YSLEER. The CDR3 spells CASSQDPSGNTGELFF. DNA of the CDR3: TGCGCCAGCAGCCAAGATCCTAGCGGGAACACCGGGGAGCTGTTTTTT.

The chain joins TRBV9 to TRBJ2-3; 7 bases fit TRBD1. This CDR3 region has 18 residues. V lost 3 bases and J lost 6; bases outside the gene matches: 19. Looked up from germline, CDR1 is SGDLS and CDR2 is YYNGEE. CDR3 residues: CASSAEGTAPEAVDTQYF. CDR3 coding DNA: TGTGCCAGCAGCGCCGAAGGGACAGCCCCGGAGGCAGTTGATACGCAGTATTTT.

J is TRBJ2-1 and V is TRBV6-5, with D perhaps matching TRBD2 (6 bases). V lost 0 bases, J lost 1 base, and 7 bases lay in between. The CDR3 runs to 15 residues. In germline, CDR1 is MNHEY, CDR2 SVGAGI. The CDR3 nucleotides are TGTGCCAGCAGTTACTCTGCGGGATCCTACAATGAGCAGTTCTTC. As protein: CASSYSAGSYNEQFF.

J is TRBJ2-7 and V is TRBV19; D remains unclear. CDR1 and CDR2 (germline): LNHDA, SQIVND (reference sequence). Trimming left V 7 bases short and J 7 bases short, with 20 bases between. The CDR3 is made up of 14 amino acids. CDR3 DNA: TGTGCCAGTACCCCTTCCGGAGCCCCGAGGGAGCAGTACTTC. Its translation is CASTPSGAPREQYF.

V is TRBV5-1 and J is TRBJ2-2; TRBD2 aligns across 8 bases. This CDR3 region has 16 residues. Germline CDR1 reads SGHRS; CDR2 reads YFSETQ. Germline trimming cut 2 bases from V and 3 bases from J; bases unmatched to any gene: 6. The DNA for the CDR3 is TGCGCCAGCAGCTTAAACATAGCGGGATACACCGGGGAGCTGTTTTTT. Its protein is CASSLNIAGYTGELFF.

The chain is built from TRBV5-4 and TRBJ2-7; TRBD2 aligns across 8 bases. V dropped 4 bases and J dropped 5; count of bases not matched to a gene: 11. Germline lookup yields CDR1 SGHNT and CDR2 YYREEE (reference sequence). This CDR3 is built from 15 residues. This CDR3 reads CASSGRAGVYDEQYF. The CDR3 region has the DNA TGTGCCAGCAGCGGGAGAGCGGGAGTATACGACGAGCAGTACTTC.

In regard to this clone: This sample also contains other DNA sequences that code for the same CDR3. The V and J genes are TRBV7-2 and TRBJ2-7; D gene uncertain. Trimming stripped 1 base from V and 1 base from J, with 5 bases between. The CDR3 length is 13 residues. Looked up from germline, CDR1 is SGHTA and CDR2 is FQGNSA. As DNA, the CDR3 is TGTGCCAGCAGCTTAGGGCCTTCCTACGAGCAGTACTTC. This codes for CASSLGPSYEQYF.

J is TRBJ2-2 and V is TRBV5-4; D is uncertain. This CDR3 has 14 residues. V lost 3 bases to trimming and J lost 3 bases, with 9 bases between them. Germline assignment: CDR1 SGHNT and CDR2 YYREEE (reference sequence). Written as DNA, the CDR3 is TGTGCCAGCAGCTCCACGCCCTACACCGGGGAGCTGTTTTTT. This codes for CASSSTPYTGELFF.

This chain connects TRBV7-9 to TRBJ2-5, with D possibly being TRBD1 (5 bases). The J call could be wrong; TRBJ2-7 is a better fit for the DNA end. CDR3 size: 13 residues. Germline V gene data show CDR1 as SEHNR and CDR2 as FQNEAQ (reference sequence). The CDR3, as DNA: TGTGCCAGCGGGTTCAGGGAATCCTACGAGCAGTACTTC. Protein product: CASGFRESYEQYF.

This chain connects TRBV28 to TRBJ2-3; D is ambiguous. This CDR3 has 14 amino acids. V gave up 3 bases and J gave up 1 base, with 8 bases separating them. The germline V gene has CDR1 MDHEN and CDR2 SYDVKM. The chain's CDR3 is CASSLVGRTDTQYF. As DNA, the CDR3 is TGTGCCAGCAGTTTGGTCGGCCGCACAGATACGCAGTATTTT.

The chain has TRBV4-3 and TRBJ2-5; 7 bases align to TRBD2. This CDR3 spans 15 amino acids. The V gene end was trimmed by 1 base and the J gene end by 5 bases; junction bases not matched to a gene: 7. Germline V gives CDR1 LGHNA, CDR2 YSLEER. The CDR3 region has the DNA TGCGCCAGCAGCCAAGGAAGCAGGGAGGGGGAGACCCAGTACTTC. It specifies CASSQGSREGETQYF.

The chain couples TRBV14 to TRBJ2-2; 8 positions match TRBD2. Germline V gene data show CDR1 as SGHDN and CDR2 as FVKESK. The CDR3 is 17 residues long. J lost 6 bases, V lost 1 base, and 10 bases had no gene match. As DNA, the CDR3 is TGTGCCAGCAGCCAAGCTACCGGGACTAGGATCTCCGGGGAGCTGTTTTTT. This gives the protein CASSQATGTRISGELFF.

The chain is built from TRBV5-1 and TRBJ1-2, with D perhaps matching TRBD1 (5 bases). The CDR3 is 13 residues long. Between the trimmed V and J ends, which lost 7 bases and 2 bases, there was a span of 12 bases. Germline CDR1 is SGHRS and CDR2 is YFSETQ. The CDR3 DNA reads as TGCGCCAGCGCCCAGTACAGGAACTATGGCTACACCTTC. This gives the protein CASAQYRNYGYTF.

This rearrangement joins TRBV28 to TRBJ2-2, with D possibly TRBD1 on 6 matching bases. Germline CDR1 reads MDHEN; CDR2 reads SYDVKM. V lost 8 bases and J lost 2, with 15 bases in between. This CDR3 contains 15 residues. The CDR3 sequence is CASSARTENTGELFF. CDR3 DNA: TGTGCCAGCTCCGCACGGACAGAAAACACCGGGGAGCTGTTTTTT.

Turning to this clone: A much larger clone is a single base away; this may be a read error. The J gene is TRBJ2-6, the V gene TRBV30; D possibly matches TRBD1 or TRBD2 (5 bases each). Per germline, CDR1 GTSNPN and CDR2 SVGIG (reference sequence). CDR3 length: 17 residues. The ends were cut back, 0 bases at V and 0 bases at J, with 12 bases in the middle. CDR3 sequence reads: CAWSVWGRGSGANVLTF. The CDR3 nucleotides are TGTGCCTGGAGTGTATGGGGCCGGGGCTCTGGGGCCAACGTCCTGACTTTC.

This sequence joins TRBV19 and TRBJ1-1; the D is unclear. This CDR3 contains 13 residues. The germline V gene has CDR1 LNHDA and CDR2 SQIVND (reference sequence). V was trimmed by 1 base and J by 10 bases, leaving 13 bases between them. In DNA form, the CDR3 reads TGTGCCAGTAGTATAGTTGGCGGGGTGGCAGCTTTCTTT. It yields the protein CASSIVGGVAAFF.

The CDR3 is CASSSGTPFQETQYF. The CDR3 DNA reads TGTGCCAGCAGTTCCGGGACACCTTTCCAAGAGACCCAGTACTTC. J is TRBJ2-5 and V is TRBV27; D is possibly TRBD1 (6 bases). V lost 4 bases, J lost 1 base, and 13 bases lay in between. CDR3 length: 15 residues. Germline V gene sequence: CDR1 MNHEY, CDR2 SMNVEV (reference sequence).

The rearrangement links TRBV28 to TRBJ2-6, with 7 positions matching TRBD1. Losses at the gene ends were 8 bases for V and 4 bases for J; bases not matched to a gene: 5. The germline gives CDR1 MDHEN, CDR2 SYDVKM. The CDR3 runs 14 residues. The DNA for the CDR3 is TGTGCCAGCGAAGACAGGGCCGGGGCCAACGTCCTGACTTTC. As protein: CASEDRAGANVLTF.

This chain links TRBV11-3 with TRBJ1-1; 7 positions agree with TRBD1. This CDR3 is 14 amino acids long. The V and J ends lost 5 bases and 7 bases, in that order; junction bases with no gene match: 10. Germline loops: CDR1 SGHNT, CDR2 YENEEA. CDR3 coding DNA: TGTGCCAGCAGCGGACAGGTTGGGCGTGGTGAAGCTTTCTTT. Translated: CASSGQVGRGEAFF. The full variable domain, completed using reference TRBV11-3 and TRBJ1-1, is EAGVVQSPRYKIIEKKQPVAFWCNPISGHNTLYWYLQNLGQGPELLIRYENEEAVDDSQLPKDRFSAERLKGVDSTLKIQPAELGDSAVYLCASSGQVGRGEAFFGQGTRLTVV.

The rearrangement links TRBV11-2 to TRBJ2-3, with a possible D match to TRBD2 (6 bases). The CDR3 loop spans 16 amino acids. Trimming took 3 bases from V and 1 from J, leaving 14 bases between them. CDR1 and CDR2 from the germline V gene are SGHAT and FQNNGV. CDR3 DNA sequence: TGTGCCAGCAGCTTTGGGAATTCGGGGGGCACAGATACGCAGTATTTT. It translates to CASSFGNSGGTDTQYF. Drawing the rest from reference TRBV11-2 and TRBJ2-3, the complete variable domain is EAGVAQSPRYKIIEKRQSVAFWCNPISGHATLYWYQQILGQGPKLLIQFQNNGVVDDSQLPKDRFSAERLKGVDSTLKIQPAKLEDSAVYLCASSFGNSGGTDTQYFGPGTRLTVL.

The rearrangement uses TRBV27 and TRBJ2-7; D is unclear. The CDR3 totals 14 residues. Germline CDR1 reads MNHEY; CDR2 reads SMNVEV (reference sequence). V was pared by 2 bases and J by 3 bases, with 11 bases between. The CDR3: CASSLGLHLYEQYF. The CDR3 DNA reads TGTGCCAGCAGTTTAGGTCTCCACCTCTACGAGCAGTACTTC.

The V call is TRBV2, the J call TRBJ2-7; maybe TRBD1 (6 bases). Germline V gene sequence: CDR1 SNHLY, CDR2 FYNNEI. CDR3 length: 13 amino acids. V lost 6 bases and J lost 2, with 11 bases in between. The CDR3 DNA is TGTGCCAGCAGAACATACAGGGCCTACGAGCAGTACTTC. It is translated as CASRTYRAYEQYF.

The chain joins TRBV27 to TRBJ2-7; D call uncertain. This CDR3 contains 12 residues. V was clipped by 5 bases and J by 8 bases, with 13 bases between them. Germline V gene data show CDR1 as MNHEY and CDR2 as SMNVEV (reference sequence). CDR3 nucleotides: TGTGCCAGCAGTCCGTCAAGGTTCCAGCAGTACTTC. This translates into CASSPSRFQQYF.

This chain uses TRBV19 with TRBJ2-5, with D maybe TRBD1 (6 bases). The V end was cut by 4 bases, the J end by 0 bases, with 9 bases between. The CDR3 has 14 residues. The germline gives CDR1 LNHDA, CDR2 SQIVND (reference sequence). The chain's CDR3 is CASSTWTDQETQYF. Written as DNA, the CDR3 is TGTGCCAGTAGTACATGGACAGACCAAGAGACCCAGTACTTC. Full variable domain (outside the CDR3, taken from reference TRBV19 and TRBJ2-5): DGGITQSPKYLFRKEGQNVTLSCEQNLNHDAMYWYRQDPGQGLRLIYYSQIVNDFQKGDIAEGYSVSREKKESFPLTVTSAQKNPTAFYLCASSTWTDQETQYFGPGTRLLVL.

J is TRBJ2-3 and V is TRBV10-3; D is undetermined. The CDR3 spans 13 residues. The germline gives CDR1 ENHRY, CDR2 SYGVKD. Trimming removed 2 bases at V and 2 bases at J, with 5 bases between. The CDR3 bases are TGTGCCATCAGTGAGCACCTCACAGATACGCAGTATTTT. This codes for CAISEHLTDTQYF.

CDR3 residues: CASSAPGSGNQPQHF. CDR3 DNA sequence: TGTGCCAGCAGTGCTCCCGGCTCTGGGAATCAGCCCCAGCATTTT. This rearrangement joins TRBV27 to TRBJ1-5; D call uncertain. Germline V lookup: CDR1 MNHEY, CDR2 SMNVEV (reference sequence). CDR3 length: 15 amino acids. With 5 bases removed from V and 4 bases from J, the gap between germline ends came to 15 bases.

The V call is TRBV4-3, the J call TRBJ2-7, with a weak D call TRBD2 (6 bases). Trimming stripped 0 bases from V and 2 bases from J, with 11 bases between. The CDR3 covers 15 residues. Germline V gene lookup returns CDR1 LGHNA and CDR2 YSLEER. CDR3 in amino acids: CASSQDGRDAYEQYF. CDR3 coding DNA: TGCGCCAGCAGCCAAGACGGGCGGGACGCCTACGAGCAGTACTTC.

The chain employs TRBV7-6 and TRBJ2-3, with D possibly matching TRBD2 (6 bases). Germline V gene data show CDR1 as SGHVS and CDR2 as FNYEAQ. Trimming cost V 4 bases and J 2 bases, with 19 bases left between them. CDR3 length: 17 residues. The CDR3 reads CASSSLVSGGATDTQYF. The CDR3 coding sequence is TGTGCCAGCAGCTCACTAGTCAGCGGAGGGGCCACAGATACGCAGTATTTT.